Listed below are T cell receptor beta chains from one sample, sequenced in a study of Graves' ophthalmopathy and Graves' hyperthyroidism. TCRdb reprocessed the multiplex PCR reads with MiXCR, giving one entry per CDR3 protein. The repertoire holds roughly 300,000 distinct CDR3 sequences, about a sixth seen once, with 10% to 15% in the top ten. The sequencing sample was made of peripheral blood. These receptors were taken from an adult man with Graves' ophthalmopathy. Both conserved end residues are part of each CDR3. A D gene is named only where the DNA matches it firmly. The size of a clone is reported for some rows only, either as once, few or many, or as a class for expanded clones.

d_call	clone_size	j_call	cdr3_length	v_call	cdr3_nt	cdr3_aa
.	many	TRBJ1-1	13	TRBV6-1	TGTGCCAGCAGTGAGGTCAGGTTTACTGAAGCTTTCTTT	CASSEVRFTEAFF
.	many	TRBJ1-5	16	TRBV4-1	TGCGCCAGCAGCCAAGATTTCGACAGCCCGCAATCAGCCCAGCATTTT	CASSQDFDSPQSAQHF
.	many	TRBJ2-2	15	TRBV27	TGTGCCAGCAGTTCCTTAATTCAGGGCACCGGGGAGCTGTTTTTT	CASSSLIQGTGELFF
.	many	TRBJ1-5	16	TRBV24-1	TGTGCCACCAGTGACCCGGGGGCAGGGGAGAAACAGCCCCAGCATTTT	CATSDPGAGEKQPQHF
.	few	TRBJ1-5	18	TRBV19	TGTGCCAGTAGTATTCATAAGATGTTAGGGGGTAACAATCAGCCCCAGCATTTT	CASSIHKMLGGNNQPQHF
.	.	TRBJ2-7	16	TRBV11-1	TGTGCCAGCAGCTTAGAAGGGACCATAACTTACCACGAGCAGTACTTC	CASSLEGTITYHEQYF
.	many	TRBJ2-7	13	TRBV12-3/TRBV12-4	TGTGCCAGCAGTTTTGGCAGATCCTACGAGCAGTACTTC	CASSFGRSYEQYF
.	many	TRBJ1-5	15	TRBV11-2	TGTGCCAGCAGCTTAGACGGACGGACCAATCAGCCCCAGCATTTT	CASSLDGRTNQPQHF
.	.	TRBJ2-2	14	TRBV2	TGTGCCAGCAGTGAATCCAGGGTGACCGGGGAGCTGTTTTTT	CASSESRVTGELFF
TRBD1	many	TRBJ1-5	17	TRBV20-1	TGCAGTGCTAGAGTGCAGGGGGGGCTAAGTCTGAATCAGCCCCAGCATTTT	CSARVQGGLSLNQPQHF
.	few	TRBJ1-2	15	TRBV4-1	TGCGCCAGCAGCCAAGGACCGGGTCAAAACTATGGCTACACCTTC	CASSQGPGQNYGYTF
TRBD2	few	TRBJ2-7	15	TRBV28	TGTGCCAGCAGTTTAGGGCTAGCGGGACGTGGGGAGCAGTACTTC	CASSLGLAGRGEQYF
.	many	TRBJ1-5	13	TRBV19	TGTGCCAGTGCTCTCCAGAGAAATCAGCCCCAGCATTTT	CASALQRNQPQHF
.	many	TRBJ1-5	13	TRBV7-9	TGTGCCAGCAGCCGTCCAGGGAATCAGCCCCAGCATTTT	CASSRPGNQPQHF
.	.	TRBJ2-2	14	TRBV6-1	TGTGCCAGCAGTGAGGGTAGAAGCACCGGGGAGCTGTTTTTT	CASSEGRSTGELFF
.	many	TRBJ2-7	15	TRBV12-3/TRBV12-4	TGTGCCAGCAGGTTAGGGGGTTGGAGCTCCTACGAGCAGTACTTC	CASRLGGWSSYEQYF
.	many	TRBJ1-6	15	TRBV7-2	TGTGCCAGCAGCTTACAGACCTCCTATAATTCACCCCTCCACTTT	CASSLQTSYNSPLHF
.	.	TRBJ1-5	14	TRBV27	TGTGCCAGCTCAGCCACAAGGGACAATCAGCCCCAGCATTTT	CASSATRDNQPQHF
TRBD1	many	TRBJ1-2	14	TRBV12-3/TRBV12-4	TGTGCCAGCACCAGGACAGGGGGGCACTATGGCTACACCTTC	CASTRTGGHYGYTF
TRBD2	many	TRBJ2-7	16	TRBV13	TGTGCCAGCAGCTTCGCCCCCGGGACTAGCGGTTACGAGCAGTACTTC	CASSFAPGTSGYEQYF
.	.	TRBJ1-1	15	TRBV28	TGTGCCAGCAGTTTAGCATCCAGGCGTACCACTGAAGCTTTCTTT	CASSLASRRTTEAFF
.	many	TRBJ2-5	14	TRBV11-2	TGTGCCAGCAGCCGAGGACGGTTCCAAGAGACCCAGTACTTC	CASSRGRFQETQYF
.	many	TRBJ1-1	11	TRBV20-1	TGCAGTGCTTCCCCCCAACTTGAAGCTTTCTTT	CSASPQLEAFF
.	many	TRBJ2-5	13	TRBV7-9	TGTGCCAGCAGCTTAGCCGGGATGCAGACCCAGTACTTC	CASSLAGMQTQYF
.	many	TRBJ1-2	12	TRBV5-1	TGCGCCAGCAGCTTGGCCTGGGGCGGCTACACCTTC	CASSLAWGGYTF
.	many	TRBJ2-5	15	TRBV2	TGTGCCAGCAGTGAGCAGACAGGAGAAGCGGAGACCCAGTACTTC	CASSEQTGEAETQYF
.	many	TRBJ2-4	15	TRBV20-1	TGCAGTGCTAGAGATACTTCGACAGGAGTGGGGATTCAGTACTTC	CSARDTSTGVGIQYF
.	many	TRBJ1-5	15	TRBV6-5	TGTGCCACCTGGGGGGGGGCATTCAGCAATCAGCCCCAGCATTTT	CATWGGAFSNQPQHF
TRBD1	many	TRBJ2-7	17	TRBV13	TGTGCCAGCAGCCACTACCGGGACAGGGCTCAGACGGAGGAGCAGTACTTC	CASSHYRDRAQTEEQYF
.	few	TRBJ1-5	14	TRBV24-1	TGTGCCACCAGTGGTTCTCAGGGGACTCAGCCCCAGCATTTT	CATSGSQGTQPQHF
.	.	TRBJ2-2	16	TRBV4-3	TGCGCCAGCAGCCAAGATCAAAAGGGGCGCACCGGGGAGCTGTTTTTT	CASSQDQKGRTGELFF
.	many	TRBJ1-6	14	TRBV2	TGTGCCAGCAGTGGAGGGACCGCTTATTCACCCCTCCACTTT	CASSGGTAYSPLHF
TRBD2	many	TRBJ2-2	15	TRBV6-1	TGTGCCAGCACCCACCTAGCGGCGAACACCGGGGAGCTGTTTTTT	CASTHLAANTGELFF
.	many	TRBJ1-2	15	TRBV29-1	TGCAGCGTCGTGTCGGTTGGGGGGCGCGGGTATGGCTACACCTTC	CSVVSVGGRGYGYTF
TRBD1	many	TRBJ1-5	15	TRBV24-1	TGTGCCACAGCCTCAACAGGGGCGCCTAATCAGCCCCAGCATTTT	CATASTGAPNQPQHF
TRBD1	many	TRBJ1-5	14	TRBV20-1	TGCAGTGCCGGGGACAGCCATCTACGTCAGCCCCAGCATTTT	CSAGDSHLRQPQHF
TRBD1	few	TRBJ1-1	16	TRBV4-1	TGCGCCAGCAGCCCCTGGGGGACAGGGGGTGCTGTTGAAGCTTTCTTT	CASSPWGTGGAVEAFF
.	many	TRBJ2-7	16	TRBV7-8	TGTGCCAGCAGCTTAGGTGCTGCGGGACACAACTACGAGCAGTACTTC	CASSLGAAGHNYEQYF
.	many	TRBJ2-7	14	TRBV5-4	TGTGCCAGCAGCCCGGACCCAGGGACCTACGAGCAGTACTTC	CASSPDPGTYEQYF
TRBD1	many	TRBJ2-7	15	TRBV6-1	TGTGCCAGCAGCTCCACGGGACAGGGGTCCTACGAGCAGTACTTC	CASSSTGQGSYEQYF
.	many	TRBJ2-5	14	TRBV28	TGTGCCAGCAGTCGCGGTCTTTTGGGGGAGACCCAGTACTTC	CASSRGLLGETQYF